A selection of T cell receptor beta chains follows, all from one sample in a study of T cell repertoires in cytomegalovirus infection. One entry per CDR3 protein, called by TCRdb with MiXCR from the reads. The sample includes around 69,000 distinct CDR3 sequences, approximately 22% of them seen just once. No antigen has been assigned to these receptors. The sequencing here drew on CD8+ T cells from cultured PBMCs, taken from culture after CMV antigen stimulation. The receptors were gathered from a human donor in good health (CMV status not recorded). Some clones in this sample may be carry-over from other donors' samples. Both conserved end residues are part of each CDR3. The D gene is left open where the match is weak. The size of a clone is reported for some rows only, either as once, few or many, or as a class for expanded clones.

.,TRBJ1-4,TRBV7-2,.,CASSLSGPAGKLFF,TGTGCCAGCAGCTTATCAGGGCCGGCAGGAAAACTGTTTTTT
.,TRBJ1-5,TRBV7-9,.,CASSLGTYSNQPQHF,TGTGCCAGCAGCTTAGGTACATATAGCAATCAGCCCCAGCATTTT
.,TRBJ1-5,TRBV27,TRBD1,CASRQGIGNQPQHF,TGTGCCAGCAGACAGGGGATTGGCAATCAGCCCCAGCATTTT
few,TRBJ1-2,TRBV4-1,.,CASSQDGLGGNYGYTF,TGCGCCAGCAGCCAAGATGGGTTAGGGGGGAACTATGGCTACACCTTC
few,TRBJ1-1,TRBV6-8,TRBD1,CASSYEDRAGTEAFF,TGTGCCAGCAGTTACGAAGACAGGGCGGGCACTGAAGCTTTCTTT
.,TRBJ2-5,TRBV5-8,.,CASSLEGQQQETQYF,TGCGCCAGCAGCTTGGAGGGACAGCAACAAGAGACCCAGTACTTC
few,TRBJ2-3,TRBV7-6,TRBD2,CASSRGLVADTQYF,TGTGCCAGCAGCCGCGGACTAGTCGCAGATACGCAGTATTTT
.,TRBJ1-2,TRBV12-3/TRBV12-4,.,CATSLQTDYGYTF,TGTGCCACCTCCCTCCAAACGGACTATGGCTACACCTTC
.,TRBJ1-2,TRBV3-1,.,CASSQDPRPNYGYTF,TGTGCCAGCAGCCAAGATCCGCGCCCTAACTATGGCTACACCTTC
.,TRBJ2-7,TRBV4-3,.,CASSQDDQTYEQYF,TGCGCCAGCAGCCAAGATGACCAAACCTACGAGCAGTACTTC
once,TRBJ1-4,TRBV27,.,CASSTGTAPEGWEKLFF,TGTGCCAGCAGTACCGGGACTGCCCCTGAGGGATGGGAAAAACTGTTTTTT
few,TRBJ2-3,TRBV7-2,TRBD2,CASSFVLAGYTDTQYF,TGTGCCAGCAGCTTCGTACTAGCGGGGTACACAGATACGCAGTATTTT
few,TRBJ1-2,TRBV7-2,.,CASRDIPYVDYGYTF,TGTGCCAGCAGGGACATCCCTTATGTTGACTATGGCTACACCTTC
.,TRBJ2-4,TRBV7-3,.,CASGRETIQYF,TGTGCCAGCGGACGGGAAACCATTCAGTACTTC
.,TRBJ1-4,TRBV6-1,TRBD1,CASKIGQATNEKLFF,TGTGCCAGCAAGATAGGACAGGCAACTAATGAAAAACTGTTTTTT
.,TRBJ1-1,TRBV7-6,.,CASSLYQPQGATEAFF,TGTGCCAGCAGCTTATACCAACCTCAGGGAGCCACTGAAGCTTTCTTT
medium-sized,TRBJ2-5,TRBV7-2,TRBD2,CASSLGGGPQETQYF,TGTGCCAGCAGCTTGGGGGGGGGACCACAAGAGACCCAGTACTTC
.,TRBJ2-7,TRBV5-6,.,CASSLGDEQYF,TGTGCCAGCAGCTTGGGGGACGAGCAGTACTTC
.,TRBJ1-1,TRBV27,TRBD1,CASSWAGGTEAFF,TGTGCCAGCAGTTGGGCAGGGGGCACTGAAGCTTTCTTT
.,TRBJ1-2,TRBV14,.,CASSQTGYYGYTF,TGTGCCAGCAGCCAGACAGGATATTATGGCTACACCTTC
.,TRBJ2-7,TRBV4-2,.,CASSQASDAYEQYF,TGTGCCAGCAGCCAAGCTAGCGACGCCTACGAGCAGTACTTC
.,TRBJ2-2,TRBV7-6,.,CASSLGKTGELFF,TGTGCCAGCAGCTTAGGAAAGACCGGGGAGCTGTTTTTT
few,TRBJ1-6,TRBV6-1,TRBD1,CASSESDRAENSPLHF,TGTGCCAGCAGTGAATCGGACAGGGCGGAGAATTCACCCCTCCACTTT
few,TRBJ2-7,TRBV7-2,.,CASSSDGTTYEQYF,TGTGCCAGCAGCTCCGATGGCACGACCTACGAGCAGTACTTC
few,TRBJ2-7,TRBV6-6,TRBD1,CASSYDRVYEQYF,TGTGCCAGCAGTTATGACAGGGTCTACGAGCAGTACTTC
.,TRBJ2-3,TRBV5-6,.,CASSLPFTRVGTDTQYF,TGTGCCAGCAGCTTACCCTTTACCAGGGTAGGCACAGATACGCAGTATTTT
few,TRBJ2-7,TRBV6-6,.,CASSSGTNEQYF,TGTGCCAGCAGTTCCGGGACAAACGAGCAGTACTTC
.,TRBJ2-6,TRBV11-2,TRBD1,CASSLDRAGGANVLTF,TGTGCCAGCAGCTTGGACAGGGCGGGGGGGGCCAACGTCCTGACTTTC
.,TRBJ2-7,TRBV7-2,TRBD2,CASRVPGGRIYEQYF,TGTGCCAGCAGGGTCCCGGGGGGTAGGATCTACGAGCAGTACTTC
.,TRBJ1-3,TRBV20-1,.,CSARDPKDSSGNTIYF,TGCAGTGCTAGAGATCCCAAGGATAGCTCTGGAAACACCATATATTTT
.,TRBJ2-7,TRBV7-8,TRBD2,CASSSPSLAGTYEQYF,TGTGCCAGCAGCTCCCCTAGCCTAGCGGGGACTTACGAGCAGTACTTC
few,TRBJ1-1,TRBV20-1,.,CSARVLVTNTEAFF,TGCAGTGCTAGAGTGTTAGTAACGAACACTGAAGCTTTCTTT
few,TRBJ2-7,TRBV6-2/TRBV6-3,.,CAATSTYEQYF,TGTGCCGCCACGTCTACTTACGAGCAGTACTTC
few,TRBJ1-1,TRBV12-3/TRBV12-4,TRBD1,CASRLSGGNTEAFF,TGTGCCAGCAGACTCTCAGGGGGGAACACTGAAGCTTTCTTT
once,TRBJ2-5,TRBV27,TRBD1,CASRTTGVETQYF,TGTGCCAGCAGGACGACAGGGGTGGAGACCCAGTACTTC
.,TRBJ2-5,TRBV7-9,.,CASSLPRGPETQYF,TGTGCCAGCAGCTTGCCCCGGGGGCCGGAGACCCAGTACTTC
few,TRBJ2-1,TRBV7-9,.,CATLTSLYNEQFF,TGTGCCACCCTGACATCACTCTACAATGAGCAGTTCTTC
few,TRBJ1-2,TRBV7-9,TRBD1,CASSTPGQQNYGYTF,TGTGCCAGCAGCACTCCGGGACAGCAGAACTATGGCTACACCTTC
few,TRBJ1-2,TRBV27,.,CATWSYGYTF,TGTGCCACCTGGAGCTATGGCTACACCTTC
.,TRBJ2-3,TRBV7-6,TRBD2,CASSLTSGGPGDTQYF,TGTGCCAGCAGCTTAACTAGCGGGGGGCCCGGAGATACGCAGTATTTT
.,TRBJ1-2,TRBV12-3/TRBV12-4,TRBD1,CASSPTGNGYTF,TGTGCCAGCAGTCCGACAGGGAATGGCTACACCTTC
many,TRBJ2-3,TRBV7-8,.,CASSLGPDTQYF,TGTGCCAGCAGCTTAGGTCCAGATACGCAGTATTTT
.,TRBJ2-1,TRBV11-1,TRBD2,CASRSSGGPYYNEQFF,TGTGCCAGCAGGTCCAGCGGGGGGCCATACTACAATGAGCAGTTCTTC
few,TRBJ1-4,TRBV12-3/TRBV12-4,.,CASTVNIGGRDEKLFF,TGTGCCAGCACCGTAAATATTGGGGGCCGTGACGAAAAACTGTTTTTT
.,TRBJ2-7,TRBV6-2/TRBV6-3,.,CASSYSTGQSYEQYF,TGTGCCAGCAGTTACTCGACCGGACAGTCCTACGAGCAGTACTTC
.,TRBJ2-7,TRBV28,TRBD1,CASSIPGQGIPLNF,TGTGCCAGCAGTATTCCGGGACAGGGAATCCCCTTGAACTTC
.,TRBJ1-1,TRBV7-2,.,CASSLDRVEAFF,TGTGCCAGCAGCTTAGATCGGGTTGAAGCTTTCTTT
few,TRBJ1-1,TRBV3-1,.,CASSQELGGPRTEAFF,TGTGCCAGCAGCCAAGAGTTGGGGGGGCCTAGGACTGAAGCTTTCTTT
.,TRBJ1-1,TRBV27,.,CASSLAGTVEAFF,TGTGCCAGCAGTTTAGCGGGCACGGTTGAAGCTTTCTTT
.,TRBJ1-1,TRBV27,.,CASSPNGVNTEAFF,TGTGCCAGCAGTCCCAATGGGGTAAACACTGAAGCTTTCTTT
.,TRBJ1-1,TRBV19,.,CASTHLGMNTEAFF,TGTGCCAGTACCCATCTGGGGATGAACACTGAAGCTTTCTTT
few,TRBJ2-7,TRBV4-1,TRBD2,CASVFPGGSSKLSSYEQYF,TGCGCCAGCGTTTTCCCCGGGGGGTCCTCAAAACTGAGCTCCTACGAGCAGTACTTC
.,TRBJ2-7,TRBV7-6,.,CASSLPGKGQAWGEQYF,TGTGCCAGCAGCTTGCCGGGAAAGGGGCAGGCCTGGGGCGAGCAGTACTTC